These T cell receptor beta chains were read from a single sample in a study of T cell responses to AZD1222 COVID-19 vaccine. Sequencing used immunoSEQ multiplex PCR; TCRdb keeps in-frame clones, though not all of them. Of 140,000 to 150,000 clones listed, about 90% are singletons. Sample: peripheral blood, taken on day 0 of AZD1222 vaccination. These receptors all stem from an adult in good health. The CDR3 runs from the conserved cysteine through the conserved F or W. The D gene is left open where the match is weak. Some rows have no size entry. The others give once, few or many, or a class for an expanded clone.

D gene: .; V gene: TRBV18; clone size: .; J gene: TRBJ1-3; CDR3 DNA: TGTGCCAGCTCACCCAAAAGCTCTGGAAACACCATATATTTT; CDR3 protein: CASSPKSSGNTIYF
D gene: .; V gene: TRBV29-1; clone size: .; J gene: TRBJ1-1; CDR3 DNA: TGCAGCGTTGTTAGAAAGGGAGCCACTGAAGCTTTCTTT; CDR3 protein: CSVVRKGATEAFF
D gene: TRBD2; V gene: TRBV7-2; clone size: .; J gene: TRBJ2-3; CDR3 DNA: TGTGCCAGCAGCTTTAGCGGGAGGGGGGATACGCAGTATTTT; CDR3 protein: CASSFSGRGDTQYF
D gene: .; V gene: TRBV12-3/TRBV12-4; clone size: once; J gene: TRBJ1-2; CDR3 DNA: TGTGCCAGCAGTTTAGGGGGGCCTTTCTACACCTTC; CDR3 protein: CASSLGGPFYTF
D gene: .; V gene: TRBV7-6; clone size: .; J gene: TRBJ1-1; CDR3 DNA: TGTGCCAGCAGCTTACCACCGGGGATGAACACTGAAGCTTTCTTT; CDR3 protein: CASSLPPGMNTEAFF
D gene: .; V gene: TRBV3-1/TRBV3-2; clone size: .; J gene: TRBJ1-5; CDR3 DNA: TGTGCCAGCAGCCAAGAGGGGCAGCCCCAGCATTTT; CDR3 protein: CASSQEGQPQHF
D gene: .; V gene: TRBV2; clone size: .; J gene: TRBJ1-5; CDR3 DNA: TGTGCCAGCAGTGAAGCGGGGAGTTACAATCAGCCCCAGCATTTT; CDR3 protein: CASSEAGSYNQPQHF
D gene: .; V gene: TRBV5-6; clone size: .; J gene: TRBJ2-3; CDR3 DNA: TGTGCCAGCAGCCCGTTCGGTGGAGCTAGCACAGATACGCAGTATTTT; CDR3 protein: CASSPFGGASTDTQYF
D gene: .; V gene: TRBV29-1; clone size: .; J gene: TRBJ1-1; CDR3 DNA: TGCAGCTGTCAGCCGATGAACACTGAAGCTTTCTTT; CDR3 protein: CSCQPMNTEAFF
D gene: .; V gene: TRBV28; clone size: .; J gene: TRBJ2-7; CDR3 DNA: TGTGCCAGCAGCCCAAACTGGCAGGGGAGCCCCCCCTACGAGCAGTACTTC; CDR3 protein: CASSPNWQGSPPYEQYF
D gene: .; V gene: TRBV5-5; clone size: .; J gene: TRBJ2-2; CDR3 DNA: TGTGCCAGCAGCTTCTTGAACACCGGGGAGCTGTTTTTT; CDR3 protein: CASSFLNTGELFF
D gene: .; V gene: TRBV3-1/TRBV3-2; clone size: .; J gene: TRBJ2-7; CDR3 DNA: TGTGCCAGCAGCCTGGGTGGAGGGGAGAAAGAGCAGTACTTC; CDR3 protein: CASSLGGGEKEQYF
D gene: TRBD1; V gene: TRBV12-3/TRBV12-4; clone size: .; J gene: TRBJ2-1; CDR3 DNA: TGTGCCAGCAGTTTAAAGACAGGGAGGTTCTTC; CDR3 protein: CASSLKTGRFF
D gene: TRBD2; V gene: TRBV27; clone size: .; J gene: TRBJ2-2; CDR3 DNA: TGTGCCAGCAGTGTAGTAGCGGGGGTTAATACCGGGGAGCTGTTTTTT; CDR3 protein: CASSVVAGVNTGELFF
D gene: .; V gene: TRBV5-1; clone size: .; J gene: TRBJ1-6; CDR3 DNA: TGCGCCAGCAGCTTAAGCGGGGGAAGCTCCTATAATTCACCCCTCCACTTT; CDR3 protein: CASSLSGGSSYNSPLHF
D gene: TRBD1; V gene: TRBV5-6; clone size: .; J gene: TRBJ1-2; CDR3 DNA: TGTGCCAGCAGCTTGGGGGACAGTATATACTATGGCTACACCTTC; CDR3 protein: CASSLGDSIYYGYTF
D gene: .; V gene: TRBV3-1/TRBV3-2; clone size: .; J gene: TRBJ1-6; CDR3 DNA: TGTGCCAGCAGCGCAGGGAATTCACCCCTCCACTTT; CDR3 protein: CASSAGNSPLHF